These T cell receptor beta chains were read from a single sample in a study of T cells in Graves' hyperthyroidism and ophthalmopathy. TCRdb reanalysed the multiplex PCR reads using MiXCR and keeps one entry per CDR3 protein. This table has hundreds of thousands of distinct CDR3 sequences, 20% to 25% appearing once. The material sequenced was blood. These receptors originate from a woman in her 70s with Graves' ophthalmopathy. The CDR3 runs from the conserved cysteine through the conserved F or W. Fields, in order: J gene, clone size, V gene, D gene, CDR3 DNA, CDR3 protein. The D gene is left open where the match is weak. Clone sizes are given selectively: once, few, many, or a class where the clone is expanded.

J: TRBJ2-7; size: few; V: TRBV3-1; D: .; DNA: TGTGCCAGCAGCCAAAATCAAGGTGTGGGGCAGTACTTC; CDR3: CASSQNQGVGQYF
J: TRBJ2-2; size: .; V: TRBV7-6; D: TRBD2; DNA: TGTGCCAGCAGCTCCGGGACTAGCGGGCCCAACACCGGGGAGCTGTTTTTT; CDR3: CASSSGTSGPNTGELFF
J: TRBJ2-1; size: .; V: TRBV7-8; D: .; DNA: TGTGCCAGCAGCTTAAGATGGTCTAGCGATGAGCAGTTCTTC; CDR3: CASSLRWSSDEQFF
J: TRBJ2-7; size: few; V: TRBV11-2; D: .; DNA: TGTGCCAGCAGCTTATTGCGGCTACACTCCTACGAGCAGTACTTC; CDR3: CASSLLRLHSYEQYF
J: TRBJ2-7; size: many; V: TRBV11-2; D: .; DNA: TGTGCCAGCAGCTTAGACTTCGGACTGGCGGAGCAGTACTTC; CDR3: CASSLDFGLAEQYF
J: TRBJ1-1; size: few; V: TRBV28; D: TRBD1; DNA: TGTGCCAGCACCCCTTCGACAGGGGCGGTCACTGAAGCTTTCTTT; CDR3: CASTPSTGAVTEAFF
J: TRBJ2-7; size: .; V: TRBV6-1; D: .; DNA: TGTGCCAGCATAAGCCGGGGGTCTTCCTACGAGCAGTACTTC; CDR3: CASISRGSSYEQYF
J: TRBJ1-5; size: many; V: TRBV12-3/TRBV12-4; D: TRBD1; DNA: TGTGCCAGTAACGGACAGGGCCGTTATAGCAATCAGCCCCAGCATTTT; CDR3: CASNGQGRYSNQPQHF
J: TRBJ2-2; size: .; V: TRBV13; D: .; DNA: TGTGCCAGCAGGGTCAGGGAGGCCGGGGAGCTGTTTTTT; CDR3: CASRVREAGELFF
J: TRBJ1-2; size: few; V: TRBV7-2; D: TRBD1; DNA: TGTGCCAGCAGGCGCACAGGGGGCTGGGGCTACACCTTC; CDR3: CASRRTGGWGYTF